The clone carrying this T cell receptor beta chain was recorded only once. This entry comes from a study of T cell changes during pregnancy in multiple sclerosis. Using immunoSEQ multiplex PCR, the repertoire was profiled, and TCRdb retains in-frame clones only, with some absent. The data show just over 35,000 clones, with around 93% seen just once and approximately 0.44% held by the top ten. The CDR3 is made up of 15 amino acids. Germline-derived CDR1 and CDR2 are SGHVS and FQNEAQ. V was cut by 5 bases and J by 6 bases, with 18 bases left in between. The clonotype comes from a female donor with multiple sclerosis, enrolled in a pregnancy study. The chain uses TRBV7-8 and TRBJ2-3; D perhaps matches TRBD1 (5 bases). This sample comprised CD4+ T cells from peripheral blood mononuclear cells, obtained in the first trimester of pregnancy. CDR3 in DNA: TGTGCCAGCAGCGCTAGGGGCGGATATCGGGATACGCAGTATTTT. Residues: CASSARGGYRDTQYF.